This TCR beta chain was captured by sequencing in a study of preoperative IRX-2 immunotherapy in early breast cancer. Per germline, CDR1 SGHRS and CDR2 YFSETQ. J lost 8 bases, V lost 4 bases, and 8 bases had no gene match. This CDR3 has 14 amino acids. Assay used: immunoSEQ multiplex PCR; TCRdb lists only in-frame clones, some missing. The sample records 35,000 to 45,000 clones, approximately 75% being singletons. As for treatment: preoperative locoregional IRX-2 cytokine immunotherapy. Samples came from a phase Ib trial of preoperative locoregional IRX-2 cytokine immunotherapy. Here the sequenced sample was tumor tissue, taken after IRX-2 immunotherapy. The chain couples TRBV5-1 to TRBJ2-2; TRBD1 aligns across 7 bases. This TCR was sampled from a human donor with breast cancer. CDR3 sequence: CASSAGTDSGELFF. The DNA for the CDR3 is TGCGCCAGCAGCGCCGGGACAGATTCTGGGGAGCTGTTTTTT.